This T cell receptor (beta chain) stems from a study of blood T cells in healthy people across ages. This clonotype was picked up a small number of times. A sample-barcoded 5' primer and a J-beta primer mix were used in a second PCR of about 6 to 11 cycles. MiXCR, run by TCRdb on the 5' RACE reads, gives a single entry per CDR3 protein. The sample yields 2 million or so distinct CDR3 sequences, 40% to 55% seen once. Trimming removed 6 bases from V and 2 bases from J; junction bases left unmatched: 7. The CDR3 runs 16 residues. The germline gives CDR1 DFQATT, CDR2 SNEGSKA (reference sequence). The source of this sequence is a middle-aged woman in good health. Input material: blood. The rearrangement uses TRBV20-1 and TRBJ2-6; 10 bases line up with TRBD1. Here the CDR3 reads CSATGTGVPGANVLTF. The CDR3 DNA reads TGCAGTGCCACCGGGACAGGGGTCCCTGGGGCCAACGTCCTGACTTTC.